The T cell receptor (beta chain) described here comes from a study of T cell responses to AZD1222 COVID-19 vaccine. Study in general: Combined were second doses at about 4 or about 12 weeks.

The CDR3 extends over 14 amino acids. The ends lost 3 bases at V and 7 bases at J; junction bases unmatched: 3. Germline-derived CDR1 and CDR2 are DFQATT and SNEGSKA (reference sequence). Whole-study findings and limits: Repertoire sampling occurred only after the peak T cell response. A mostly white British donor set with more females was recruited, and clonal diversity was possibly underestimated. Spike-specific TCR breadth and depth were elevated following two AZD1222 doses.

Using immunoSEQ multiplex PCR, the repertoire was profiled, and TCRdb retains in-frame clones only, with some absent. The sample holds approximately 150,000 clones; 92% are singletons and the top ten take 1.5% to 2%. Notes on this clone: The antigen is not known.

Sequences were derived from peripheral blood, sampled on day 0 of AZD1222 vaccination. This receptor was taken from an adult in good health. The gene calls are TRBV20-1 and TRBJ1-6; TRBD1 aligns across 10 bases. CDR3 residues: CSASKDRGNSPLHF. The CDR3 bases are TGCAGTGCTAGTAAGGACAGGGGGAATTCACCCCTCCACTTT.